The next 32 T cell receptor beta chains were all read from a single sample in a study of OX40 agonist ivuxolimab in advanced cancers. Libraries were prepared by immunoSEQ multiplex PCR; TCRdb keeps only in-frame clonotypes and omits some of them. This table has about 50,000 clones, roughly three quarters appearing once. This specimen consisted of CD4+ or CD8+ T cells sorted from blood, obtained in a trial of the OX40 agonist ivuxolimab. Receptors originate from an adult with an advanced solid tumor such as melanoma, head and neck, liver or kidney cancer.

The genes are TRBV30 and TRBJ2-3; perhaps TRBD2 as D (6 bases). The CDR3 length is 15 residues. The ends were cut back, 0 bases at V and 4 bases at J, with 14 bases in the middle. The germline CDR1 and CDR2 sequences are GTSNPN and SVGIG (reference sequence). CDR3 loop: CAWSVLGTYPDTQYF. In nucleotides, the CDR3 is TGTGCCTGGAGTGTATTGGGGACTTACCCAGATACGCAGTATTTT.

The chain links TRBV7-3 to TRBJ2-1; TRBD1 matches 7 bases. J gave up 10 bases and V 5 bases, and 11 bases lay outside the gene matches. Germline-derived CDR1 and CDR2 are SGHTA and FQGTGA. The CDR3 runs to 14 residues. The CDR3 is CASSVGQVSGEQFF. The DNA for the CDR3 is TGTGCCAGCAGCGTTGGACAGGTCTCGGGAGAGCAGTTCTTC.

The chain joins TRBV25-1 to TRBJ1-5; D is unresolved. Trimming removed 7 bases from V and 6 bases from J, with 10 bases in between. CDR3 size: 12 residues. The germline V gene has CDR1 MGHDK and CDR2 SYGVNS. The CDR3 bases are TGTGCCAGCATCAACCCTGTTCAGCCCCAGCATTTT. Residues: CASINPVQPQHF.

The CDR3 spells CASSSSSGYSYNEQFF. CDR3 DNA: TGTGCCAGCAGTTCCAGTAGCGGTTACTCCTACAATGAGCAGTTCTTC. V and J are TRBV6-5 and TRBJ2-1; tentative D call: TRBD2 (6 bases). The CDR3 length is 16 residues. The V end lost 4 bases, the J end lost 0 bases, and 13 bases lay between the germline ends. Germline values: CDR1 MNHEY, CDR2 SVGAGI.

The rearrangement joins TRBV2 to TRBJ2-6; TRBD1 or TRBD2 may be the D gene (5 bases each). This CDR3 has 16 residues. V was shortened by 8 bases and J by 0 bases, with 14 bases between the two germline ends. The germline V gene encodes CDR1 SNHLY and CDR2 FYNNEI. This CDR3 is CASGRGVSSGANVLTF. DNA of the CDR3: TGTGCCAGCGGAAGGGGAGTCTCCTCTGGGGCCAACGTCCTGACTTTC.

The chain is built from TRBV6-1 and TRBJ1-2; D uncertain. The V gene's germline CDR1 is MNHNS and CDR2 SASEGT. The CDR3 is 13 amino acids. V was shortened by 7 bases and J by 0 bases, with 9 bases between the two germline ends. CDR3 amino acids: CASTSQPNYGYTF. As DNA, the CDR3 is TGTGCCAGCACATCCCAGCCTAACTATGGCTACACCTTC.

CDR3 region: CASSPGTNYGYTF. In nucleotides, the CDR3 is TGTGCCAGCAGTCCCGGGACCAACTATGGCTACACCTTC. The chain links TRBV6-6 to TRBJ1-2, with D maybe TRBD1 (5 bases). The CDR3 runs to 13 residues. Trimming left V 5 bases short and J 2 bases short, with 9 bases between. CDR1 and CDR2 (germline): MNHNY, SVGAGI (reference sequence).

This chain joins TRBV18 and TRBJ1-4; D remains ambiguous. Trimming took off 3 bases at V and 7 bases at J, with 15 bases between the two ends. Germline CDR1 and CDR2: KGHSH and LQKENI. There are 15 residues in the CDR3. The CDR3 sequence: CASSPSEGLAEKLFF. The CDR3 DNA reads as TGTGCCAGCTCACCCTCTGAGGGCTTAGCTGAAAAACTGTTTTTT.

The CDR3 region has the DNA TGTGCCAGCAGGGGACCTGGGACAGGGGGCGGGAATGAGCAGTTCTTC. Residues: CASRGPGTGGGNEQFF. The chain has TRBV28 and TRBJ2-1, with 12 bases aligning to TRBD1. CDR1 MDHEN and CDR2 SYDVKM come from the germline V gene. The J segment lost 7 bases and the V segment lost 6 bases, leaving 10 bases of the junction unmatched. The length of the CDR3 is 16 residues. Looking up the rest from reference TRBV28 and TRBJ2-1 gives the full variable domain: DVKVTQSSRYLVKRTGEKVFLECVQDMDHENMFWYRQDPGLGLRLIYFSYDVKMKEKGDIPEGYSVSREKKERFSLILESASTNQTSMYLCASRGPGTGGGNEQFFGPGTRLTVL.

This chain's CDR3 is CASSGQVNQPQHF. Here the CDR3 DNA reads TGTGCCAGCTCCGGACAGGTCAATCAGCCCCAGCATTTT. The J gene is TRBJ1-5, the V gene TRBV18; 7 bases match TRBD1. J gave up 3 bases and V 6 bases, and 2 bases lay outside the gene matches. Germline V CDR1 and CDR2: KGHSH, LQKENI. The CDR3 consists of 13 residues.

CDR3 sequence (DNA): TGTGCCAGTGGGGACGGTTACACAGATACGCAGTATTTT. It specifies CASGDGYTDTQYF. The chain uses TRBV19 and TRBJ2-3; D might be TRBD1 or TRBD2, each matching 5 bases. Germline V lookup: CDR1 LNHDA, CDR2 SQIVND (reference sequence). With 8 bases removed from V and 2 bases from J, the gap between germline ends came to 11 bases. This CDR3 is built from 13 residues.

The chain has TRBV5-4 and TRBJ1-1; D is uncertain. The CDR3 has 14 amino acids. V lost 2 bases and J lost 1, with 9 bases in between. Germline V gives CDR1 SGHNT, CDR2 YYREEE (reference sequence). The CDR3 region is CASSLTATNTEAFF. CDR3 bases: TGTGCCAGCAGCTTAACAGCAACGAACACTGAAGCTTTCTTT.

V is TRBV11-3 and J is TRBJ2-7, with a tentative D call TRBD2 (6 bases). Germline assignment: CDR1 SGHNT and CDR2 YENEEA. The CDR3 runs 17 residues. V gave up 1 base and J gave up 0 bases, with 16 bases separating them. CDR3 DNA: TGTGCCAGCAGCTTAGTCGGGCTAGCGAACCACTCCTACGAGCAGTACTTC. It specifies CASSLVGLANHSYEQYF.

The chain has TRBV5-4 and TRBJ1-3; D is uncertain. The germline V and J ends were trimmed by 1 base and 3 bases, with 5 bases remaining between them. This CDR3 comprises 13 residues. Germline V lookup: CDR1 SGHNT, CDR2 YYREEE (reference sequence). CDR3 amino acids: CASSLRVGNTIYF. The DNA of the CDR3 is TGTGCCAGCAGCTTGCGAGTTGGAAACACCATATATTTT.

This clone was seen once. Other DNA sequences from this sample encode an identical CDR3 as well. CDR3 region: CASSFAGAVYEQYF. The CDR3 DNA reads as TGTGCCAGCAGCTTCGCGGGGGCGGTATACGAGCAGTACTTC. The chain carries TRBV7-2 and TRBJ2-7, with D maybe TRBD2 (7 bases). The CDR3 totals 14 residues. V was clipped by 3 bases and J by 4 bases, with 13 bases between them. The germline gives CDR1 SGHTA, CDR2 FQGNSA.

This chain links TRBV14 with TRBJ2-7; 8 bases align to TRBD2. The CDR3 is 15 amino acids. J was trimmed by 7 bases and V by 6 bases; bases with no gene match: 14. Germline lookup yields CDR1 SGHDN and CDR2 FVKESK. The CDR3 region is CASSLRLAPTEEQYF. DNA of the CDR3: TGTGCCAGCAGTCTTCGACTAGCGCCGACGGAAGAGCAGTACTTC.

The chain combines TRBV5-1 with TRBJ2-5; 11 nucleotides align to TRBD1. Gene TRBJ2-7 matches the end of the DNA better, so the J call may be wrong. The CDR3 spans 14 residues. The germline V gene encodes CDR1 SGHRS and CDR2 YFSETQ. CDR3 sequence reads: CASSLGDRGSEQYF. CDR3 sequence (DNA): TGCGCCAGCAGCTTGGGGGACAGGGGGAGCGAGCAGTACTTC.

Written as DNA, the CDR3 is TGTGCCAGCAGGCTAACCGGGGATCAGCCCCAGCATTTT. This codes for CASRLTGDQPQHF. The chain recombines TRBV2 with TRBJ1-5, with D hard to call. The CDR3 has 13 amino acids. V was pared by 6 bases and J by 5 bases, with 11 bases between. The germline V gene has CDR1 SNHLY and CDR2 FYNNEI.

V usage is TRBV4-1 and J usage is TRBJ2-6; D call uncertain. V lost 1 base to trimming and J lost 2 bases, with 12 bases between them. Germline loops: CDR1 MGHRA, CDR2 YSYEKL. The length of the CDR3 is 17 residues. Written as DNA, the CDR3 is TGCGCCAGCAGCCAAGCTTCAGGCCAGGCTGGGGCCAACGTCCTGACTTTC. It codes for CASSQASGQAGANVLTF.

This clone has a handful of counts. This sequence joins TRBV5-1 and TRBJ1-5; D not resolved. Germline V gene lookup returns CDR1 SGHRS and CDR2 YFSETQ. V was cut by 0 bases and J by 0 bases, with 4 bases left in between. The CDR3 is 14 amino acids. CDR3 amino acids: CASSLDGSNQPQHF. CDR3 bases: TGCGCCAGCAGCTTGGACGGTAGCAATCAGCCCCAGCATTTT.

This clone is a singleton in its sample. V is TRBV11-2 and J is TRBJ2-3; 15 bases agree with TRBD2. CDR3 length equals 18 residues. CDR1 and CDR2 from the germline V gene are SGHAT and FQNNGV. Trimming removed 5 bases from V and 2 bases from J; junction bases left unmatched: 8. CDR3 nucleotide sequence: TGTGCCAGCAGCGTTAGGAGGACTAGCGGGAGGGCCACAGATACGCAGTATTTT. It is translated as CASSVRRTSGRATDTQYF.

The V gene is TRBV2, the J gene TRBJ1-1; D uncertain. The CDR3 covers 13 residues. V lost 2 bases, J lost 3 bases, and 7 bases lay in between. The germline V gene encodes CDR1 SNHLY and CDR2 FYNNEI. CDR3 coding DNA: TGTGCCAGCAGTGAACGGTCACACACTGAAGCTTTCTTT. Protein sequence: CASSERSHTEAFF.

J is TRBJ1-4 and V is TRBV5-1; 7 bases match TRBD1. The CDR3 runs to 15 residues. V was pared by 2 bases and J by 4 bases, with 5 bases of the junction left unmatched. The germline CDR1 and CDR2 sequences are SGHRS and YFSETQ. Here the CDR3 DNA reads TGCGCCAGCAGCTTTACAGGGGCCCTTAATGAAAAACTGTTTTTT. Its translation is CASSFTGALNEKLFF.

The genes are TRBV11-2 and TRBJ2-5, with D hard to call. Per germline, CDR1 SGHAT and CDR2 FQNNGV. Trimming pared 5 bases from V and 5 bases from J, leaving 12 bases between. This CDR3 contains 13 residues. The CDR3 sequence is CASSPHRSETQYF. CDR3 DNA: TGTGCCAGCAGCCCCCATCGGAGCGAGACCCAGTACTTC.

This clone has just a few counts. The gene calls are TRBV9 and TRBJ2-1, with 9 bases fitting TRBD2. Unmatched junction bases numbered 11, after V lost 4 bases and J lost 9 bases. The CDR3 sequence is 15 residues long. Germline CDR1 reads SGDLS; CDR2 reads YYNGEE. The CDR3 loop reads CASSPYGAGGGEQFF. The CDR3, as DNA: TGTGCCAGCAGCCCCTACGGGGCGGGAGGGGGTGAGCAGTTCTTC.

The rearrangement joins TRBV11-1 to TRBJ2-7, with 8 nucleotides matching TRBD1. This CDR3 comprises 15 residues. With 0 bases clipped from V and 4 bases from J, the junction kept 5 bases outside the gene matches. Germline CDR1 and CDR2: SGHAT and FQDESV (reference sequence). CDR3 nucleotides: TGTGCCAGCAGCTTAGCCGGGACAGGTTCTTACGAGCAGTACTTC. Encoded protein: CASSLAGTGSYEQYF. Full variable domain (remainder filled in from reference TRBV11-1 and TRBJ2-7): EAEVAQSPRYKITEKSQAVAFWCDPISGHATLYWYRQILGQGPELLVQFQDESVVDDSQLPKDRFSAERLKGVDSTLKIQPAELGDSAMYLCASSLAGTGSYEQYFGPGTRLTVT.

The rearrangement links TRBV27 to TRBJ1-6, with 8 bases lining up with TRBD1. This CDR3 comprises 15 residues. Trimming removed 6 bases from V and 6 bases from J; junction bases left unmatched: 7. Germline V gives CDR1 MNHEY, CDR2 SMNVEV (reference sequence). CDR3 loop: CASSPVTGGNSPLHF. CDR3 in DNA: TGTGCCAGCAGCCCCGTAACAGGGGGTAATTCACCCCTCCACTTT.

This sequence joins TRBV14 and TRBJ2-3; 10 nucleotides align to TRBD2. The CDR3 covers 16 residues. V was pared by 2 bases and J by 6 bases, with 8 bases of the junction left unmatched. Germline-derived CDR1 and CDR2 are SGHDN and FVKESK. The DNA of the CDR3 is TGTGCCAGCAGCCAATTATGGCTAGCGGGAGCGGATACGCAGTATTTT. This encodes CASSQLWLAGADTQYF. The whole variable domain, remainder taken from reference TRBV14 and TRBJ2-3, is EAGVTQFPSHSVIEKGQTVTLRCDPISGHDNLYWYRRVMGKEIKFLLHFVKESKQDESGMPNNRFLAERTGGTYSTLKVQPAELEDSGVYFCASSQLWLAGADTQYFGPGTRLTVL.

This chain uses TRBV5-1 with TRBJ2-1; 11 nucleotides align to TRBD2. Germline CDR1 reads SGHRS; CDR2 reads YFSETQ. This CDR3 has 15 amino acids. Losses at the gene ends were 2 bases for V and 7 bases for J; bases not matched to a gene: 5. The CDR3 sequence is CASSLLAGEVNEQFF. The CDR3 region has the DNA TGCGCCAGCAGCTTACTAGCGGGAGAGGTAAATGAGCAGTTCTTC.

This chain connects TRBV6-5 to TRBJ1-5; 7 bases are shared with TRBD1. The germline V gene has CDR1 MNHEY and CDR2 SVGAGI. V trimming: 6 bases; J trimming: 5 bases; junction bases outside the gene matches: 7. This CDR3 spans 14 amino acids. CDR3: CASSSDRAYQPQHF. In DNA, the CDR3 is TGTGCCAGCAGCTCTGACAGGGCTTATCAGCCCCAGCATTTT.

The V gene is TRBV30, the J gene TRBJ2-2, with TRBD2 as a possible D gene (5 bases). Germline V CDR1 and CDR2: GTSNPN, SVGIG (reference sequence). The V end was cut by 0 bases, the J end by 4 bases, with 6 bases between. The CDR3 loop spans 13 amino acids. CDR3 in DNA: TGTGCCTGGAGTGTCAGCGGCACCGGGGAGCTGTTTTTT. Translating gives CAWSVSGTGELFF. The whole variable domain, remainder taken from reference TRBV30 and TRBJ2-2, is SQTIHQWPATLVQPVGSPLSLECTVEGTSNPNLYWYRQAAGRGLQLLFYSVGIGQISSEVPQNLSASRPQDRQFILSSKKLLLSDSGFYLCAWSVSGTGELFFGEGSRLTVL.

V and J are TRBV19 and TRBJ1-5; possible D gene TRBD1, 5 bases. This CDR3 is built from 15 residues. CDR1 and CDR2 from the germline V gene are LNHDA and SQIVND (reference sequence). CDR3 sequence reads: CATGGEQTQGQPQHF. CDR3 bases: TGTGCAACAGGAGGGGAGCAGACTCAAGGACAGCCCCAGCATTTT.